The T cell receptor (beta chain) under discussion was sequenced for a study of blood T cells in healthy people across ages. Study overall: Capturing about one barcoded beta molecule per two T cells was achieved by template switching.

Primers used in a second PCR of roughly 6 to 11 cycles were a sample-barcoded 5' primer and a J-beta primer mix. All samples gave at least 2.5 million CDR3-containing paired-end reads. TCRdb reprocessed the 5' RACE reads via MiXCR and lists one record per CDR3 protein. The sample holds approximately 900,000 distinct CDR3 sequences, roughly 48% seen once. Worth noting for this clonotype: The antigen remains unidentified.

Overall study results and limits: With naive T cell percentage, TCR beta diversity showed a strong correlation. There were more naive CD4+ cells and higher diversity in long-lived donors than in aged donors.

The CDR3 has 13 amino acids. V gave up 5 bases and J gave up 3 bases, with 10 bases separating them. Germline lookup yields CDR1 SQVTM and CDR2 ANQGSEA. The chain employs TRBV29-1 and TRBJ1-4, with D tentatively TRBD1 (6 bases). The source material was blood. The receptor comes from a man between 25 and 39 years old in good health. The CDR3 is CSVRDTPNEKLFF. As DNA, the CDR3 is TGCAGCGTTAGGGACACTCCTAATGAAAAACTGTTTTTT.